The source of this TCR beta chain is a study of sequential checkpoint blockade in melanoma. Trimming took 4 bases from V and 8 from J, leaving 24 bases between them. Germline V gene sequence: CDR1 MDHEN, CDR2 SYDVKM. The length of the CDR3 is 17 residues. Treatment described: randomized to nivolumab then ipilimumab (arm A) or the reverse (arm B). The assay was immunoSEQ multiplex PCR, and TCRdb's table has in-frame clones only and misses some. Altogether tens of thousands of clones are present, roughly a third being singletons, with the ten largest covering roughly 1.5%. Here the sequenced sample was tumor tissue (inferred from file names), taken from a patient given nivolumab and ipilimumab in sequence. The source of this sequence is a human donor with melanoma. The V and J genes are TRBV28 and TRBJ1-5; no definite D call. CDR3 bases: TGTGCCAGCAGTTCTAGTCCGGACTCAAAGATTTATAAGCCCCAGCATTTT. This gives the protein CASSSSPDSKIYKPQHF.